These T cell receptor beta chains were read from a single sample in a study of T cell repertoires in cytomegalovirus infection. TCRdb reprocessed the reads via MiXCR and lists one record per CDR3 protein. The profile shows around 750,000 distinct CDR3 sequences, approximately 32% of them singletons. For these receptors, no antigen is known. The specimen was cultured CD8+ T cells from PBMCs, collected from culture after CMV antigen stimulation. The receptors were gathered from a human donor in good health (CMV status not recorded). Some clones in this sample may be carry-over from other donors' samples. Both conserved end residues are part of each CDR3. A D gene is named only where the DNA matches it firmly. Clone size, where shown, is once, few, many, or a class for clones that have expanded.

abundance: NA
v_gene: TRBV7-9
j_gene: TRBJ1-1
d_gene: TRBD1
CDR3aa: CASSLPRTGGGTEAFF
CDR3nt: TGTGCCAGCAGCTTACCCAGGACAGGGGGCGGGACTGAAGCTTTCTTT

abundance: NA
v_gene: TRBV4-1
j_gene: TRBJ2-7
d_gene: TRBD2
CDR3aa: CASSQQRGTYEQYF
CDR3nt: TGCGCCAGCAGCCAACAGCGGGGGACATACGAGCAGTACTTC

abundance: many
v_gene: TRBV7-6
j_gene: TRBJ1-2
d_gene: NA
CDR3aa: CASSSDGWHGYTF
CDR3nt: TGTGCCAGCAGCTCTGACGGATGGCATGGCTACACCTTC

abundance: NA
v_gene: TRBV10-3
j_gene: TRBJ1-1
d_gene: TRBD1
CDR3aa: CAISEPWDRTNTEAFF
CDR3nt: TGTGCCATCAGTGAGCCGTGGGACAGGACTAACACTGAAGCTTTCTTT

abundance: many
v_gene: TRBV7-9
j_gene: TRBJ1-5
d_gene: NA
CDR3aa: CASSHRDKNQPQHF
CDR3nt: TGTGCCAGCAGCCACCGGGACAAAAATCAGCCCCAGCATTTT

abundance: NA
v_gene: TRBV4-1
j_gene: TRBJ1-1
d_gene: NA
CDR3aa: CASSQDAAGGTEAFF
CDR3nt: TGCGCCAGCAGCCAAGATGCAGCCGGTGGGACTGAAGCTTTCTTT

abundance: NA
v_gene: TRBV18
j_gene: TRBJ2-3
d_gene: NA
CDR3aa: CASSPWLSWQGSTDTQYF
CDR3nt: TGTGCCAGCTCACCATGGCTCTCATGGCAGGGGAGCACAGATACGCAGTATTTT

abundance: few
v_gene: TRBV9
j_gene: TRBJ2-1
d_gene: TRBD2
CDR3aa: CASSAPTSGGANEQFF
CDR3nt: TGTGCCAGCAGCGCCCCCACTAGCGGGGGGGCCAATGAGCAGTTCTTC

abundance: many
v_gene: TRBV7-9
j_gene: TRBJ1-1
d_gene: NA
CDR3aa: CASSPRWGFGISEAFF
CDR3nt: TGTGCCAGCAGCCCTCGGTGGGGTTTCGGGATTTCTGAAGCTTTCTTT

abundance: many
v_gene: TRBV7-8
j_gene: TRBJ2-3
d_gene: NA
CDR3aa: CASSSGRGTDTQYF
CDR3nt: TGTGCCAGCAGTTCTGGCCGGGGCACAGATACGCAGTATTTT

abundance: NA
v_gene: TRBV5-4
j_gene: TRBJ1-1
d_gene: NA
CDR3aa: CASSLGYLNTEAFF
CDR3nt: TGTGCCAGCAGCTTGGGATACCTGAACACTGAAGCTTTCTTT

abundance: NA
v_gene: TRBV6-5
j_gene: TRBJ2-7
d_gene: NA
CDR3aa: CASRLSTESYEQYF
CDR3nt: TGTGCCAGCAGACTATCGACAGAATCCTACGAGCAGTACTTC

abundance: NA
v_gene: TRBV2
j_gene: TRBJ2-1
d_gene: NA
CDR3aa: CASSEEGLSEQFF
CDR3nt: TGTGCCAGCAGTGAAGAGGGTCTAAGTGAGCAGTTCTTC

abundance: NA
v_gene: TRBV29-1
j_gene: TRBJ2-7
d_gene: NA
CDR3aa: CSVPLGRSSYEQYF
CDR3nt: TGCAGCGTTCCCCTGGGACGGAGCTCCTACGAGCAGTACTTC

abundance: NA
v_gene: TRBV2
j_gene: TRBJ2-7
d_gene: NA
CDR3aa: CASTASYEQYF
CDR3nt: TGTGCCAGCACAGCCTCCTACGAGCAGTACTTC

abundance: NA
v_gene: TRBV27
j_gene: TRBJ2-3
d_gene: NA
CDR3aa: CASSVTLQEDTQYF
CDR3nt: TGTGCCAGCAGTGTGACTCTCCAGGAAGATACGCAGTATTTT

abundance: many
v_gene: TRBV7-6
j_gene: TRBJ1-2
d_gene: NA
CDR3aa: CASSQLERFADGYTF
CDR3nt: TGTGCCAGCAGTCAACTAGAGAGGTTCGCGGATGGCTACACCTTC

abundance: NA
v_gene: TRBV5-1
j_gene: TRBJ1-1
d_gene: NA
CDR3aa: CASSPDGVNTKAFF
CDR3nt: TGCGCCAGCAGCCCCGATGGGGTGAACACTAAAGCTTTCTTT

abundance: NA
v_gene: TRBV12-3/TRBV12-4
j_gene: TRBJ1-5
d_gene: NA
CDR3aa: CASSLPVTGLNNQPQHF
CDR3nt: TGTGCCAGCAGTTTACCGGTGACAGGCCTAAACAATCAGCCCCAGCATTTT

abundance: once
v_gene: TRBV9
j_gene: TRBJ2-1
d_gene: NA
CDR3aa: CASSVDGRPTGPQGDEQFF
CDR3nt: TGTGCCAGCAGCGTAGACGGAAGACCCACCGGGCCCCAAGGAGATGAGCAGTTCTTC

abundance: NA
v_gene: TRBV12-3/TRBV12-4
j_gene: TRBJ2-5
d_gene: TRBD1
CDR3aa: CASTPTGGAETQYF
CDR3nt: TGTGCCAGCACTCCGACAGGGGGCGCGGAGACCCAGTACTTC

abundance: NA
v_gene: TRBV7-9
j_gene: TRBJ2-3
d_gene: NA
CDR3aa: CASSQQRITDTQYF
CDR3nt: TGTGCCAGCAGCCAACAGCGAATCACAGATACGCAGTATTTT

abundance: few
v_gene: TRBV4-2
j_gene: TRBJ2-5
d_gene: NA
CDR3aa: CASSQKLGATQYF
CDR3nt: TGTGCCAGCAGCCAAAAACTAGGGGCGACCCAGTACTTC

abundance: few
v_gene: TRBV20-1
j_gene: TRBJ1-6
d_gene: TRBD1
CDR3aa: CSAIPLEGAGSPLHF
CDR3nt: TGCAGTGCCATACCCCTGGAGGGGGCAGGTTCACCCCTCCACTTT

abundance: once
v_gene: TRBV12-3/TRBV12-4
j_gene: TRBJ1-4
d_gene: TRBD1
CDR3aa: CASRPLPGQGPTNEKLFF
CDR3nt: TGTGCCAGCAGACCCTTGCCGGGACAGGGGCCAACTAATGAAAAACTGTTTTTT

abundance: NA
v_gene: TRBV6-5
j_gene: TRBJ1-1
d_gene: TRBD1
CDR3aa: CASRRQGSHQGAFF
CDR3nt: TGTGCCAGCAGAAGACAGGGGAGCCATCAGGGAGCTTTCTTT

abundance: NA
v_gene: TRBV28
j_gene: TRBJ1-1
d_gene: NA
CDR3aa: CASSLDRKLGAFF
CDR3nt: TGTGCCAGCAGTTTAGATAGGAAGTTGGGAGCTTTCTTT

abundance: NA
v_gene: TRBV6-5
j_gene: TRBJ1-3
d_gene: NA
CDR3aa: CASSYERGGRNTIYF
CDR3nt: TGTGCCAGCAGTTACGAGCGAGGGGGACGAAACACCATATATTTT

abundance: NA
v_gene: TRBV29-1
j_gene: TRBJ2-7
d_gene: NA
CDR3aa: CSVVTRSYEQYF
CDR3nt: TGCAGCGTTGTCACAAGATCCTACGAGCAGTACTTC